The T cell receptor (beta chain) under discussion was sequenced for a study of blood T cell repertoires in COVID-19. This table comes from immunoSEQ multiplex PCR, and its TCRdb copy is limited to in-frame clones, with some not included. This sample has about 110,000 clones; about 87% occur once, and the top ten carry around 1.1%. This CDR3 region has 14 residues. V was pared by 7 bases and J by 1 base, with 6 bases of the junction left unmatched. The germline V gene encodes CDR1 SQVTM and CDR2 ANQGSEA. The chain is built from TRBV29-1 and TRBJ1-1, with 10 bases lining up with TRBD1. This receptor was obtained from a human donor in a cohort sampled during active COVID-19. Input material: peripheral blood. CDR3 sequence (DNA): TGCAGCGCCGACAGGGGGCGGGGGAACACTGAAGCTTTCTTT. Residues: CSADRGRGNTEAFF.